The 27 T cell receptor beta chains presented below share a single source sample, sequenced in a study of blood T cell repertoires in COVID-19. Sequencing was performed with immunoSEQ multiplex PCR; in TCRdb, only in-frame clones are kept and a portion is missing. The sample includes just under 50,000 clones, about nine tenths of them seen just once. The specimen sequenced was peripheral blood. The receptors were sampled from a human donor in a cohort sampled during active COVID-19.

The chain employs TRBV28 and TRBJ1-4; the D gene is possibly TRBD1 (5 bases). The V end lost 5 bases, the J end lost 3 bases, and 19 bases lay between the germline ends. The CDR3 totals 17 residues. Per germline, CDR1 MDHEN and CDR2 SYDVKM. The CDR3 bases are TGTGCCAGCAGTCCCGGAGGGGATCGCGGACCTAATGAAAAACTGTTTTTT. Translated: CASSPGGDRGPNEKLFF.

J is TRBJ1-1 and V is TRBV4-1, with unresolved D. The germline V and J ends were trimmed by 0 bases and 10 bases, with 18 bases remaining between them. CDR1 MGHRA and CDR2 YSYEKL come from the germline V gene. The length of the CDR3 is 15 residues. The CDR3 spells CASSQESGARRGAFF. The CDR3 coding sequence is TGCGCCAGCAGCCAAGAGTCAGGAGCCCGACGGGGAGCTTTCTTT.

This chain links TRBV2 with TRBJ2-1, with TRBD1 matching over 12 bases. The CDR3 totals 18 residues. V lost 7 bases to trimming and J lost 4 bases; unmatched junction nucleotides: 14. Germline assignment: CDR1 SNHLY and CDR2 FYNNEI. The CDR3 loop reads CASTGTGGRTSAYNEQFF. The CDR3 DNA is TGTGCCAGCACCGGGACAGGGGGCCGGACTAGCGCGTACAATGAGCAGTTCTTC.

J is TRBJ2-2 and V is TRBV28; D unresolved. This CDR3 is built from 12 residues. Germline values: CDR1 MDHEN, CDR2 SYDVKM. Trimming stripped 6 bases from V and 0 bases from J, with 2 bases between. DNA of the CDR3: TGTGCCAGCAGCACGAACACCGGGGAGCTGTTTTTT. This codes for CASSTNTGELFF. Full variable domain (rest looked up from reference TRBV28 and TRBJ2-2): DVKVTQSSRYLVKRTGEKVFLECVQDMDHENMFWYRQDPGLGLRLIYFSYDVKMKEKGDIPEGYSVSREKKERFSLILESASTNQTSMYLCASSTNTGELFFGEGSRLTVL.

The CDR3 sequence is CASRRLAGTTDTQYF. The CDR3, as DNA: TGTGCCAGCAGGAGACTAGCGGGAACCACAGATACGCAGTATTTT. The chain employs TRBV6-6 and TRBJ2-3; 11 bases map to TRBD2. The ends lost 6 bases at V and 2 bases at J; junction bases unmatched: 4. Germline-derived CDR1 and CDR2 are MNHNY and SVGAGI (reference sequence). CDR3 size: 15 residues.

The sample holds one count of this clone. The chain combines TRBV27 with TRBJ2-4; 8 nucleotides line up with TRBD2. The CDR3 length is 15 residues. The ends lost 0 bases at V and 9 bases at J; junction bases unmatched: 7. Per the germline V gene, CDR1 is MNHEY and CDR2 is SMNVEV (reference sequence). Here the CDR3 DNA reads TGTGCCAGCAGTTTATCTAGCGGGGTAGCAAGCATTCAGTACTTC. It yields the protein CASSLSSGVASIQYF.

The rearrangement links TRBV5-5 to TRBJ2-5; TRBD1 agrees at 12 bases. In germline, CDR1 is SGHKS, CDR2 YYEKEE (reference sequence). This CDR3 is 15 amino acids long. With V trimmed by 3 bases and J by 5 bases, 5 bases remained unmatched. The CDR3 protein is CASSWGTGGGETQYF. The CDR3 DNA is TGTGCCAGCAGCTGGGGGACAGGGGGCGGTGAGACCCAGTACTTC.

V gene TRBV19 combines with J gene TRBJ2-3; no clear D gene. Trimming pared 7 bases from V and 4 bases from J, leaving 12 bases between. This CDR3 spans 13 amino acids. Germline CDR1 LNHDA, CDR2 SQIVND (reference sequence). The CDR3, as DNA: TGTGCCAGTACCCCCTCAACAGCAGATACGCAGTATTTT. This gives the protein CASTPSTADTQYF.

The rearrangement joins TRBV30 to TRBJ1-1; D gene unclear. Germline V lookup: CDR1 GTSNPN, CDR2 SVGIG (reference sequence). CDR3 length equals 15 residues. V lost 4 bases and J 1 base, leaving 16 bases between the germline ends. The CDR3, as DNA: TGTGCCTGGATCCCAAAACTCGCAACGAACACTGAAGCTTTCTTT. This encodes CAWIPKLATNTEAFF.

The chain recombines TRBV18 with TRBJ2-7, with TRBD1 matching 10 bases. This CDR3 region has 13 residues. The germline V gene encodes CDR1 KGHSH and CDR2 LQKENI. V lost 11 bases to trimming and J lost 6 bases; unmatched junction nucleotides: 10. CDR3: CAARGTGDVEQYF. CDR3 bases: TGTGCCGCGAGGGGGACAGGGGACGTCGAGCAGTACTTC.

This chain connects TRBV5-8 to TRBJ2-6, with D possibly being TRBD1 (5 bases). CDR3 length: 15 amino acids. The germline gives CDR1 SGHTS, CDR2 YDEGEE. Trimming took 0 bases from V and 2 from J, leaving 6 bases between them. The CDR3 nucleotides are TGTGCCAGCAGCTTGGAAGGGGCTGGGGCCAACGTCCTGACTTTC. Translated, it gives CASSLEGAGANVLTF.

The chain joins TRBV27 to TRBJ2-3; TRBD2 might be the D (5 bases). The V end was cut by 8 bases, the J end by 2 bases, with 11 bases between. Germline V gene sequence: CDR1 MNHEY, CDR2 SMNVEV (reference sequence). The CDR3 is 13 residues long. In DNA, the CDR3 is TGTGCCAGCGGCGGGCCCCACACAGATACGCAGTATTTT. Translated: CASGGPHTDTQYF.

This sequence joins TRBV6-1 and TRBJ2-7, with 9 bases lining up with TRBD2. Germline CDR1 is MNHNS and CDR2 is SASEGT. There are 15 residues in the CDR3. V dropped 2 bases and J dropped 0; count of bases not matched to a gene: 2. CDR3 nucleotide sequence: TGTGCCAGCAGTGAACTAGCGGGGAGCTCCTACGAGCAGTACGTC. Amino acids: CASSELAGSSYEQYV.

The chain carries TRBV19 and TRBJ2-3, with 12 bases lining up with TRBD2. The CDR3 has 18 residues. The ends lost 1 base at V and 3 bases at J; junction bases unmatched: 8. The germline V gene has CDR1 LNHDA and CDR2 SQIVND (reference sequence). In DNA form, the CDR3 reads TGTGCCAGTAGTATAGGATCGGGACTAGCGGGTGGAACAGATACGCAGTATTTT. This sequence encodes CASSIGSGLAGGTDTQYF.

The chain's CDR3 is CASSIVQGYGYTF. Here the CDR3 DNA reads TGTGCCAGCAGCATAGTTCAGGGTTATGGCTACACCTTC. This chain uses TRBV5-4 with TRBJ1-2; D may be TRBD1 (5 bases). Germline V gene lookup returns CDR1 SGHNT and CDR2 YYREEE (reference sequence). The CDR3 consists of 13 residues. Trimming cost V 4 bases and J 5 bases, with 12 bases left between them. Based on the CDR3 plus reference TRBV5-4 and TRBJ1-2, the full variable domain is ETGVTQSPTHLIKTRGQQVTLRCSSQSGHNTVSWYQQALGQGPQFIFQYYREEENGRGNFPPRFSGLQFPNYSSELNVNALELDDSALYLCASSIVQGYGYTFGSGTRLTVV.

This clone was observed once. V gene TRBV18 combines with J gene TRBJ2-1; 7 positions match TRBD2. V lost 1 base, J lost 10 bases, and 10 bases stayed unmatched. The length of the CDR3 is 15 residues. Germline CDR1 and CDR2: KGHSH and LQKENI. The CDR3 region has the DNA TGTGCCAGCTCACCACTGCGCGGGAGTGAGGAGGAGCAGTTCTTC. It specifies CASSPLRGSEEEQFF.

The rearrangement uses TRBV3-1 (or the pseudogene TRBV3-2) and TRBJ2-4; 12 bases align to TRBD2. Per the germline V gene, CDR1 is LGHDT and CDR2 is YNNKEL (reference sequence). The trim removed 4 bases at V and 2 bases at J, leaving 6 bases unmatched. The CDR3 runs to 17 residues. CDR3 protein: CASSPYLAGGPKNIQYF. In DNA, the CDR3 is TGTGCCAGCAGCCCTTATCTAGCGGGAGGGCCCAAAAACATTCAGTACTTC.

This chain links TRBV27 with TRBJ1-6, with D perhaps TRBD1 (5 bases). The CDR3 totals 14 residues. V was trimmed by 3 bases and J by 11 bases, leaving 14 bases between them. CDR1 and CDR2 from the germline V gene are MNHEY and SMNVEV (reference sequence). This chain's CDR3 is CASSFRQGMPPLHF. As DNA, the CDR3 is TGTGCCAGCAGTTTTCGGCAGGGAATGCCACCCCTCCACTTT.

The chain links TRBV2 to TRBJ2-1; TRBD2 agrees at 14 bases. The CDR3 extends over 14 amino acids. Germline CDR1 and CDR2: SNHLY and FYNNEI. V lost 6 bases, J lost 5 bases, and 0 bases stayed unmatched. DNA of the CDR3: TGTGCCAGCAGGGGACTAGCGGGGGACAATGAGCAGTTCTTC. It specifies CASRGLAGDNEQFF.

This chain connects TRBV19 to TRBJ1-5; 8 nucleotides align to TRBD1. CDR1 is LNHDA and CDR2 is SQIVND in the germline V gene (reference sequence). The CDR3 covers 14 residues. The V segment lost 9 bases and the J segment 4 bases; nucleotides outside the gene matches: 8. DNA for the CDR3: TGTGCCAGCCGTGGGACAGGTTCAAATCAGCCCCAGCATTTT. It specifies CASRGTGSNQPQHF.

In this sample, this clone turned up once. The chain recombines TRBV18 with TRBJ1-1; 12 bases fit TRBD1. Germline CDR1 reads KGHSH; CDR2 reads LQKENI. The CDR3 consists of 14 residues. Trimming at V came to 5 bases and at J to 8 bases, leaving 6 bases not matched to a gene. CDR3 coding DNA: TGTGCCAGCTCAAGGGACAGGGGGCACGGAGAAGCTTTCTTT. Translation: CASSRDRGHGEAFF.

V and J are TRBV28 and TRBJ2-3; perhaps TRBD2 as D (6 bases). Trimming cost V 6 bases and J 2 bases, with 15 bases left between them. Germline CDR1 MDHEN, CDR2 SYDVKM. The CDR3 length is 15 residues. CDR3 bases: TGTGCCAGCAGGGGAGGCGGGCCCGTCACAGATACGCAGTATTTT. This translates into CASRGGGPVTDTQYF.

This clone was picked up a small number of times. The genes are TRBV4-1 and TRBJ1-5; D unresolved. Germline V gene sequence: CDR1 MGHRA, CDR2 YSYEKL. The V gene lost 1 base and the J gene lost 7 bases, with 11 bases spanning the gap. This CDR3 spans 14 amino acids. This chain's CDR3 is CASSQVTAGQPQHF. The CDR3 nucleotides are TGCGCCAGCAGCCAAGTGACGGCGGGGCAGCCCCAGCATTTT.

This clone came up once. The chain employs TRBV7-3 and TRBJ2-2; a weak D match, TRBD1 (5 bases). The CDR3 spans 15 residues. Trimming left V 5 bases short and J 5 bases short, with 15 bases between. Per the germline V gene, CDR1 is SGHTA and CDR2 is FQGTGA. The CDR3 is CASSPQQGGTGELFF. Written as DNA, the CDR3 is TGTGCCAGCAGCCCCCAGCAGGGTGGTACCGGGGAGCTGTTTTTT.

This chain joins TRBV30 and TRBJ2-7, with TRBD2 matching over 11 bases. This CDR3 region has 13 residues. V gave up 5 bases and J gave up 4 bases; unmatched junction bases: 4. The germline CDR1 and CDR2 sequences are GTSNPN and SVGIG (reference sequence). CDR3 nucleotides: TGTGCCTGGCGGGGACTAGCGGATTACGAGCAGTACTTC. It translates to CAWRGLADYEQYF.

This chain links TRBV4-2 with TRBJ1-1; no clear D. CDR1 is LGHNA and CDR2 is YNFKEQ in the germline V gene. Trimming cost V 1 base and J 8 bases, with 14 bases left between them. The CDR3 loop spans 14 amino acids. The CDR3 sequence: CASSQVPQAHEAFF. DNA of the CDR3: TGTGCCAGCAGCCAAGTGCCCCAGGCCCACGAAGCTTTCTTT.

J is TRBJ2-7 and V is TRBV6-1; a possible D gene is TRBD2 (6 bases). Trimming cost V 3 bases and J 5 bases, with 11 bases left between them. The CDR3 is 13 amino acids. Germline assignment: CDR1 MNHNS and CDR2 SASEGT. The CDR3 nucleotides read TGTGCCAGCAGTGAGCCGTCGGGAGACGAGCAGTACTTC. Protein: CASSEPSGDEQYF.